This T cell receptor (beta chain) was recovered during a study of shared clonotypes between healthy human individuals. On the study more broadly: A couple of female and a few male donors aged 18 to 49 were enrolled.

The CDR3 sequence is 16 residues long. The V segment lost 1 base and the J segment 6 bases; nucleotides outside the gene matches: 10. The V gene's germline CDR1 is LNHNV and CDR2 YYDKDF (reference sequence). Several immunoSEQ plates held equal portions of the genomic DNA taken from each subset. Replicate PCRs from sorted subsets contained around 200 ng DNA, which is 29,000 or so T cell genomes. Repertoires were generated with immunoSEQ multiplex PCR, while TCRdb's copy carries only in-frame clones and drops some. The sample consists of about 2.3 million clones, just under 95% of them appearing once. This chain connects TRBV15 to TRBJ2-7, with 9 bases identical to TRBD1. The sample was naive CD4+ T cells from PBMCs. As to subset: CD45RA+ positively selected. The receptor was derived from a man aged 18 to 30 in good health. Some clones in this sample may be carry-over from other donors' samples. CDR3 protein: CATSRGVDRGAFEQYF. The CDR3, as DNA: TGTGCCACCAGCAGAGGTGTGGACAGGGGTGCCTTCGAGCAGTACTTC.